This section outlines one T cell receptor beta chain sequence together with its context. Sequencing ends 3 residues short of the CDR3 end; the germline J gene provides the rest. The repertoire was sequenced with immunoSEQ multiplex PCR; TCRdb's copy has only in-frame clones and lacks some. This sample's table has 42,000 or so clones. This CDR3 region has 15 residues. Germline V gene sequence: CDR1 MNHNS, CDR2 SASEGT. V was pared by 3 bases and J by 0 bases, with 1 base of the junction left unmatched. This sample stems from a study of T cells in women clearing cervical HPV infection. The chain is built from TRBV6-1 and TRBJ1-4; 7 nucleotides line up with TRBD1. Sequenced input: blood buffy coat. The sequence came from a woman between 18 and 69 years old with a cervical HPV16 infection that either progressed to CIN3+ or cleared (not recorded which). Partial CDR3 DNA: TGTGCCAGCAGTGACACAGGGGCAACTAATGAAAAA. This encodes CASSDTGATNEK. The full CDR3 reads CASSDTGATNEKLFF.